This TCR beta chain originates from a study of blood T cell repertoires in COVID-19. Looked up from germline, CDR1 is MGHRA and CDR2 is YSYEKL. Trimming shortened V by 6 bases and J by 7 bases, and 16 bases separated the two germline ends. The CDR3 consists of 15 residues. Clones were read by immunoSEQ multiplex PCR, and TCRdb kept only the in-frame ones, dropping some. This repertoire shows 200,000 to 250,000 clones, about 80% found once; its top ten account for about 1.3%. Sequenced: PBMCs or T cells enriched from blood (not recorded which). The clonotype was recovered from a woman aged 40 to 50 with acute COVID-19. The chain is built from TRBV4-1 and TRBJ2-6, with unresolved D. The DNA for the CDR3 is TGCGCCAGCAGTCAGGTCGGCCGTTTAGCCAACGTCCTGACTTTC. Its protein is CASSQVGRLANVLTF.